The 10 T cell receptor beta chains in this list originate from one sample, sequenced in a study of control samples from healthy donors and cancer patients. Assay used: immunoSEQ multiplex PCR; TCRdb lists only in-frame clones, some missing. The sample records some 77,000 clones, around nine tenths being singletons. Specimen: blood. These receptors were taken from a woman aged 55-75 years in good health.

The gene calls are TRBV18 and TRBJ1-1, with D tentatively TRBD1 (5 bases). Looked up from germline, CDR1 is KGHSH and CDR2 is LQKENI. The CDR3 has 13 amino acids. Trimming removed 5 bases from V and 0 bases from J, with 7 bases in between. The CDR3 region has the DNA TGTGCCAGCTCAGGGGCGTTGAACACTGAAGCTTTCTTT. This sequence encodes CASSGALNTEAFF. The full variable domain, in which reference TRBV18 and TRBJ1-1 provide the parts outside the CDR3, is NAGVMQNPRHLVRRRGQEARLRCSPMKGHSHVYWYRQLPEEGLKFMVYLQKENIIDESGMPKERFSAEFPKEGPSILRIQQVVRGDSAAYFCASSGALNTEAFFGQGTRLTVV.

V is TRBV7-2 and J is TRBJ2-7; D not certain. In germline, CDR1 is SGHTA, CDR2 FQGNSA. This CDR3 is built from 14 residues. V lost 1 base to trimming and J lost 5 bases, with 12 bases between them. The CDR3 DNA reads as TGTGCCAGCAGCTTAGGAGTGGGTGTCCACGAGCAGTACTTC. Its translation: CASSLGVGVHEQYF.

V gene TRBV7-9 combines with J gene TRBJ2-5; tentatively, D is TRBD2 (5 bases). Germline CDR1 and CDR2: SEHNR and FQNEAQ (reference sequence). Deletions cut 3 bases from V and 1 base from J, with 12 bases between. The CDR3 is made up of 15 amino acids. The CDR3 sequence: CASSLVLAGQETQYF. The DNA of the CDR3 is TGTGCCAGCAGCTTGGTCCTGGCGGGCCAAGAGACCCAGTACTTC.

For the CDR3, the DNA is TGTGCCATCAGTGGGACTAGCGGTAGCACAGATACGCAGTATTTT. Translation: CAISGTSGSTDTQYF. The rearrangement links TRBV10-3 to TRBJ2-3, with 10 bases fitting TRBD2. The germline V gene encodes CDR1 ENHRY and CDR2 SYGVKD. This CDR3 has 15 amino acids. J was trimmed by 0 bases and V by 4 bases; bases with no gene match: 1.

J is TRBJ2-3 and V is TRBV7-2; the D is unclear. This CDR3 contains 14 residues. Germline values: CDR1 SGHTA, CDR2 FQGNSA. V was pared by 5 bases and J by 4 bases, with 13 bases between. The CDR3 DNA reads TGTGCCAGCAGCCCCCTCGGGTCCCCAGATACGCAGTATTTT. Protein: CASSPLGSPDTQYF.

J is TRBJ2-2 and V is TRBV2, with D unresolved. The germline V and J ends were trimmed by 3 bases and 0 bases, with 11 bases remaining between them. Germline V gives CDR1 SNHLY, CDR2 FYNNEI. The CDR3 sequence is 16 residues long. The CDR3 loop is CASSDLGPANTGELFF. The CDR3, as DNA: TGTGCCAGCAGTGATTTAGGGCCCGCGAACACCGGGGAGCTGTTTTTT.

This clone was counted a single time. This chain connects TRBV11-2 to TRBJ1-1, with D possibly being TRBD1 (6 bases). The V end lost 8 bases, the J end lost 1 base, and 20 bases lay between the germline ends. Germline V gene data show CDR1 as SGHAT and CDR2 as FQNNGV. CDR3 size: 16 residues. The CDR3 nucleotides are TGTGCCAGCCACCCCGGGGGGCGCGGGAAGAACACTGAAGCTTTCTTT. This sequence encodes CASHPGGRGKNTEAFF. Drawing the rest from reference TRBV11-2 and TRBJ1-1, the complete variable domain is EAGVAQSPRYKIIEKRQSVAFWCNPISGHATLYWYQQILGQGPKLLIQFQNNGVVDDSQLPKDRFSAERLKGVDSTLKIQPAKLEDSAVYLCASHPGGRGKNTEAFFGQGTRLTVV.

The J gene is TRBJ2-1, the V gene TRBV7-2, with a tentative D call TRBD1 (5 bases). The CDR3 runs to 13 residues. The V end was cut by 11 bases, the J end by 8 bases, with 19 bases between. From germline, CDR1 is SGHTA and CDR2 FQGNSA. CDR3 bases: TGTGCCGGGGCCGGGCCGAGCAGGGATGAGCAGTTCTTC. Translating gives CAGAGPSRDEQFF.

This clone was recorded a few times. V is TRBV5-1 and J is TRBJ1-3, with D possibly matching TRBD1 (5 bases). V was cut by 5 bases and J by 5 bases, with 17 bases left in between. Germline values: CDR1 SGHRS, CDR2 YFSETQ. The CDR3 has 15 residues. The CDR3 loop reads CASRASGFARNTIYF. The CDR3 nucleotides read TGCGCCAGCAGAGCATCAGGGTTCGCGCGAAACACCATATATTTT.

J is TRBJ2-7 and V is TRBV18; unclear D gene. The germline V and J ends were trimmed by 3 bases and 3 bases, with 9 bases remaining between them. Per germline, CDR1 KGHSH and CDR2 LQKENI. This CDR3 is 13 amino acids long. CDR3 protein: CASSPYMDYEQYF. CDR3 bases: TGTGCCAGCTCACCCTACATGGACTACGAGCAGTACTTC.